This passage covers 12 T cell receptor beta chains from one sample sequenced in a study of blood T cell repertoires in COVID-19. The data were produced by immunoSEQ multiplex PCR, yet TCRdb's version contains in-frame clones alone and is incomplete. Of approximately 89,000 clones in the sample, 85% to 90% are singletons; the top ten hold about 14%. The sample comprised peripheral blood. These receptors originate from a woman aged 70-85 years with acute or convalescent COVID-19.

V usage is TRBV5-6 and J usage is TRBJ2-1, with 9 nucleotides matching TRBD2. V shed 6 bases, J shed 9 bases, and the junction held 16 bases outside the gene matches. The germline V gene has CDR1 SGHDT and CDR2 YYEEEE. The CDR3 runs to 16 residues. The CDR3 here is CASNPAGTSFMREQFF. CDR3 sequence (DNA): TGTGCCAGCAACCCCGCCGGGACTAGCTTTATGCGTGAGCAGTTCTTC.

The genes are TRBV2 and TRBJ2-5; the D gene is possibly TRBD1 (5 bases). In germline, CDR1 is SNHLY, CDR2 FYNNEI. Trimming took off 0 bases at V and 1 base at J, with 6 bases between the two ends. This CDR3 spans 14 amino acids. CDR3 bases: TGTGCCAGCAGTGAAGCCAGGGCCCAAGAGACCCAGTACTTC. It yields the protein CASSEARAQETQYF.

The rearrangement joins TRBV18 to TRBJ1-1; 8 bases agree with TRBD1. V shed 5 bases, J shed 4 bases, and the junction held 9 bases outside the gene matches. The germline V gene encodes CDR1 KGHSH and CDR2 LQKENI. This CDR3 is built from 15 residues. The CDR3 bases are TGTGCCAGCTCATTAAAGACAGGGGAGGTCACTGAAGCTTTCTTT. This codes for CASSLKTGEVTEAFF.

This rearrangement joins TRBV7-9 to TRBJ1-2; 12 positions agree with TRBD1. This CDR3 is 15 amino acids long. Germline CDR1 is SEHNR and CDR2 is FQNEAQ (reference sequence). The trim removed 3 bases at V and 5 bases at J, leaving 4 bases unmatched. CDR3 loop: CASSFRDRGLYGYTF. Written as DNA, the CDR3 is TGTGCCAGCAGCTTCCGGGACAGGGGGCTGTATGGCTACACCTTC.

This clone was counted a single time. The rearrangement links TRBV27 to TRBJ1-5, with 12 bases identical to TRBD1. Losses at the gene ends were 8 bases for V and 7 bases for J; bases not matched to a gene: 6. This CDR3 is built from 14 residues. Looked up from germline, CDR1 is MNHEY and CDR2 is SMNVEV (reference sequence). The chain's CDR3 is CASGDRGRKQPQHF. For the CDR3, the DNA is TGTGCCAGCGGGGACAGGGGGCGAAAACAGCCCCAGCATTTT.

CDR3 residues: CASSEGTPDTQYF. As DNA, the CDR3 is TGTGCCAGCAGCGAAGGGACTCCAGATACGCAGTATTTT. J is TRBJ2-3 and V is TRBV7-9, with a possible D match to TRBD2 (6 bases). Trimming pared 5 bases from V and 4 bases from J, leaving 10 bases between. In germline, CDR1 is SEHNR, CDR2 FQNEAQ (reference sequence). The CDR3 runs 13 residues.

V and J are TRBV5-1 and TRBJ1-5; 10 bases agree with TRBD1. The CDR3 runs to 15 residues. Per the germline V gene, CDR1 is SGHRS and CDR2 is YFSETQ. The V segment lost 4 bases and the J segment 6 bases; nucleotides outside the gene matches: 7. For the CDR3, the DNA is TGCGCCAGCAGCCTCGACAGGGGGCAAGGTCAGCCCCAGCATTTT. Translated, it gives CASSLDRGQGQPQHF.

The rearrangement links TRBV6-5 to TRBJ1-5; a possible D gene is TRBD1 (5 bases). This CDR3 is 15 amino acids long. Germline CDR1 MNHEY, CDR2 SVGAGI. Between the trimmed V and J ends, which lost 6 bases and 4 bases, there was a span of 16 bases. CDR3 in DNA: TGTGCCAGCAGATCACTATCTGGGGGGAATCAGCCCCAGCATTTT. It codes for CASRSLSGGNQPQHF.

There are a few counts of this clone. The chain combines TRBV19 with TRBJ2-6, with D perhaps matching TRBD1 (6 bases). Germline V lookup: CDR1 LNHDA, CDR2 SQIVND (reference sequence). This CDR3 contains 18 residues. The germline V and J ends were trimmed by 6 bases and 0 bases, with 18 bases remaining between them. CDR3 residues: CASRIAGAVSSGANVLTF. The DNA for the CDR3 is TGTGCCAGTAGGATCGCAGGGGCGGTTAGCTCTGGGGCCAACGTCCTGACTTTC.

The chain is built from TRBV9 and TRBJ2-1, with TRBD2 matching over 7 bases. Looked up from germline, CDR1 is SGDLS and CDR2 is YYNGEE. V lost 0 bases and J lost 8; bases outside the gene matches: 8. The CDR3 has 15 residues. The DNA for the CDR3 is TGTGCCAGCAGCGTAGGTCGGGAGGTGTACTATGAGCAGTTCTTC. It yields the protein CASSVGREVYYEQFF.

The chain is built from TRBV3-1 (or the pseudogene TRBV3-2) and TRBJ1-3; D not resolved. Germline lookup yields CDR1 LGHDT and CDR2 YNNKEL (reference sequence). V dropped 3 bases and J dropped 0 bases, with 15 bases sitting between them. The CDR3 spans 17 residues. Written as DNA, the CDR3 is TGTGCCAGCAGCCATCCCAGAGGGCGACTCTCTGGAAACACCATATATTTT. This codes for CASSHPRGRLSGNTIYF.

The J gene is TRBJ2-2, the V gene TRBV3-1 (or the pseudogene TRBV3-2), with 8 bases that match TRBD1. The CDR3 has 16 residues. V lost 4 bases, J lost 9 bases, and 13 bases stayed unmatched. Germline CDR1 reads LGHDT; CDR2 reads YNNKEL (reference sequence). CDR3 DNA: TGTGCCAGCAGCCGTAATCGACAGGGGAAAGAAAGGGAGCTGTTTTTT. Its translation: CASSRNRQGKERELFF.